These 10 T cell receptor beta chains came from one sample sequenced in a study of T cell changes during pregnancy in multiple sclerosis (dated by TCRdb to between 2019 and 2020). Library preparation employed the immunoSEQ multiplex PCR assay. TCRdb took over this immuneACCESS table, retaining in-frame rearrangements with V and J assigned. Such tables are incomplete; in checked studies, under half of the missing clones stem from an unresolved V gene, and the remainder is unexplained. The sample includes 35,000 or so clones, with 88% observed a single time. About 1.1% of the sample belongs to the ten largest clones. Sequenced here: CD4+ T cells from peripheral blood mononuclear cells, sampled before pregnancy. Receptors originate from a female donor with multiple sclerosis, enrolled in a pregnancy study.

This chain joins TRBV10-3 and TRBJ2-3, with 11 bases matching TRBD2. The CDR3 sequence is 16 residues long. The germline CDR1 and CDR2 sequences are ENHRY and SYGVKD. Unmatched junction bases numbered 3, after V lost 3 bases and J lost 1 base. For the CDR3, the DNA is TGTGCCATCAGTGATAGCGGGAGGGCCGGCACAGATACGCAGTATTTT. Its translation is CAISDSGRAGTDTQYF.

This clone came up once. V is TRBV5-1 and J is TRBJ2-4; 9 bases align to TRBD2. The CDR3 sequence is 18 residues long. Germline V gene lookup returns CDR1 SGHRS and CDR2 YFSETQ. The ends lost 2 bases at V and 3 bases at J; junction bases unmatched: 12. The CDR3 spells CASSFSSRLAGDKNIQYF. For the CDR3, the DNA is TGCGCCAGCAGCTTCAGTTCTAGGTTAGCGGGAGACAAAAACATTCAGTACTTC.

The chain couples TRBV19 to TRBJ2-5, with TRBD2 matching 12 bases. Germline V gene data show CDR1 as LNHDA and CDR2 as SQIVND (reference sequence). The CDR3 consists of 13 residues. Trimming took 7 bases from V and 6 from J; bases not matched to a gene: 3. The CDR3 is CASTTSGGKTQYF. The CDR3 region has the DNA TGTGCCAGTACGACTAGCGGGGGAAAGACCCAGTACTTC. Together with reference TRBV19 and TRBJ2-5, the CDR3 gives the full variable domain: DGGITQSPKYLFRKEGQNVTLSCEQNLNHDAMYWYRQDPGQGLRLIYYSQIVNDFQKGDIAEGYSVSREKKESFPLTVTSAQKNPTAFYLCASTTSGGKTQYFGPGTRLLVL.

The V call is TRBV4-1, the J call TRBJ2-5; 9 nucleotides align to TRBD2. J was trimmed by 1 base and V by 3 bases; bases with no gene match: 3. Germline-derived CDR1 and CDR2 are MGHRA and YSYEKL. The CDR3 is made up of 15 amino acids. CDR3 protein: CASSQGTSSQETQYF. The CDR3 DNA reads as TGCGCCAGCAGCCAGGGGACTAGCAGCCAAGAGACCCAGTACTTC.

The chain carries TRBV30 and TRBJ2-1; 10 bases are a match to TRBD2. The CDR3 sequence is 13 residues long. CDR1 and CDR2 (germline): GTSNPN, SVGIG (reference sequence). The trim removed 4 bases at V and 8 bases at J, leaving 5 bases unmatched. The CDR3 coding sequence is TGTGCCTGGACTAGCGGGAGTAGCGATGAGCAGTTCTTC. Amino acid sequence: CAWTSGSSDEQFF.

The chain couples TRBV19 to TRBJ1-5, with D possibly being TRBD1 (5 bases). Germline CDR1 reads LNHDA; CDR2 reads SQIVND (reference sequence). The V end lost 9 bases, the J end lost 6 bases, and 15 bases lay between the germline ends. The CDR3 contains 13 residues. DNA of the CDR3: TGTGCCAGAGTGGGGGGGACGAGTCAGCCCCAGCATTTT. This encodes CARVGGTSQPQHF.

The chain combines TRBV6-1 with TRBJ1-3; D remains unclear. V lost 7 bases to trimming and J lost 4 bases, with 11 bases between them. Germline V gene data show CDR1 as MNHNS and CDR2 as SASEGT. The CDR3 is 13 amino acids. The DNA of the CDR3 is TGTGCCAGCACTATGTCACAGGGAAACACCATATATTTT. Encoded protein: CASTMSQGNTIYF.

V gene TRBV5-5 combines with J gene TRBJ2-7; 10 bases line up with TRBD1. Trimming took 3 bases from V and 5 from J; bases not matched to a gene: 5. Germline CDR1 and CDR2: SGHKS and YYEKEE (reference sequence). The CDR3 has 14 amino acids. CDR3 amino acids: CASSSTGGENEQYF. CDR3 coding DNA: TGTGCCAGCAGCTCGACAGGGGGCGAGAACGAGCAGTACTTC.

This clone was picked up a small number of times. This chain uses TRBV5-4 with TRBJ1-2; the D gene is possibly TRBD1 (5 bases). CDR3 size: 14 residues. Germline loops: CDR1 SGHNT, CDR2 YYREEE (reference sequence). V shed 3 bases and J shed 2 bases, with 11 bases lying between them. This CDR3 reads CASSSAGRNYGYTF. The CDR3 nucleotides read TGTGCCAGCAGCTCGGCGGGGCGGAACTATGGCTACACCTTC.

The chain uses TRBV5-1 and TRBJ2-5; weak D call: TRBD1 (6 bases). CDR3 length: 16 amino acids. The germline V gene encodes CDR1 SGHRS and CDR2 YFSETQ. V was clipped by 0 bases and J by 2 bases, with 14 bases between them. CDR3 amino acids: CASSLGDRWLQETQYF. The CDR3 coding sequence is TGCGCCAGCAGCTTGGGAGACAGGTGGCTACAAGAGACCCAGTACTTC.